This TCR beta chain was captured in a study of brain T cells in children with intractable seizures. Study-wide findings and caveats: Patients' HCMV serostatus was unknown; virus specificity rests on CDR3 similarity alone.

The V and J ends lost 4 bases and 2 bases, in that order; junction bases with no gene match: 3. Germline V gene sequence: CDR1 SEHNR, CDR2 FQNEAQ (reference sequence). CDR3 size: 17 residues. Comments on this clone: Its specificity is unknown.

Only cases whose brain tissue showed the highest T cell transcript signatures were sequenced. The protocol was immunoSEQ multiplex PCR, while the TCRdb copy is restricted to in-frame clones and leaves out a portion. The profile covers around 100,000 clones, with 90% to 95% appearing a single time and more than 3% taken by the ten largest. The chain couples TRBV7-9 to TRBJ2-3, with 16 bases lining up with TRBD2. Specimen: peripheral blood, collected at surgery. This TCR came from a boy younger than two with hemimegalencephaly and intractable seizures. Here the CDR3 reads CASSWGLAGGPTDTQYF. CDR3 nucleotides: TGTGCCAGCAGCTGGGGACTAGCGGGAGGGCCCACAGATACGCAGTATTTT.